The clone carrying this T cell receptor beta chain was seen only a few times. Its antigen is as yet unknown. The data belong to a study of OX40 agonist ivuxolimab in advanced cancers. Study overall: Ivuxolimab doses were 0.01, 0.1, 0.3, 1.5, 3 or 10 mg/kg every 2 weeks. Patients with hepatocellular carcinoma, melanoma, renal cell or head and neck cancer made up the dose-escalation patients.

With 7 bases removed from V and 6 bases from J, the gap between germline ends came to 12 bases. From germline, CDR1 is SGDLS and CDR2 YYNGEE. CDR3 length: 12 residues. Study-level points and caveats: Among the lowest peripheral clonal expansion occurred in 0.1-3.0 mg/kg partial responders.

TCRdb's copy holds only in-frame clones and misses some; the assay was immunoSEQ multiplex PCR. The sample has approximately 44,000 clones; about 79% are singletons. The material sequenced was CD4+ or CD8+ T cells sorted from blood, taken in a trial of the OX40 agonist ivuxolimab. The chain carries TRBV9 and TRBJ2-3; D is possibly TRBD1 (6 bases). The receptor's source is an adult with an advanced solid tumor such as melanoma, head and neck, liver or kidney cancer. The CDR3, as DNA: TGTGCCAGCGGGGGACAATCCGATACGCAGTATTTT. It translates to CASGGQSDTQYF.